The rows below give T cell receptor beta chains drawn from one sample of a study of blood T cell repertoires in COVID-19. The table came from immunoSEQ multiplex PCR; TCRdb's copy has only in-frame clones and leaves some out. The table records tens of thousands of clones, about four fifths of them present only once. Source material: peripheral blood. The receptors derive from a human donor in a cohort sampled during active or convalescent COVID-19. The CDR3 runs from the conserved cysteine through the conserved F or W. The order of the fields is J gene, clone size, D gene, V gene, CDR3 DNA, CDR3 protein. The D gene is left open where the match is weak. Clone size is not always given. Where it is, it says once, few, many or a class for expanded clones.

j_call: TRBJ1-1
clone_size: -
d_call: -
v_call: TRBV19
cdr3_nt: TGTGCCAGTAGTGCGAGACAGAATATACCCACTGAAGCTTTCTTT
cdr3_aa: CASSARQNIPTEAFF

j_call: TRBJ2-2
clone_size: -
d_call: -
v_call: TRBV24-1
cdr3_nt: TGTGCCACCAGTCCAAGTTCGGGTTTCAGCCCCGGGGAGCTGTTTTTT
cdr3_aa: CATSPSSGFSPGELFF

j_call: TRBJ1-6
clone_size: -
d_call: -
v_call: TRBV12-5
cdr3_nt: TGTGCTAGTGGTTTGGTACTAGGGGACACCTATAATTCACCCCTCCACTTT
cdr3_aa: CASGLVLGDTYNSPLHF

j_call: TRBJ2-3
clone_size: -
d_call: -
v_call: TRBV11-3
cdr3_nt: TGTGCCAGCACCCAAAATGAAGGTCTTGTGAGGGTGGTCACAGATACGCAGTATTTT
cdr3_aa: CASTQNEGLVRVVTDTQYF

j_call: TRBJ2-7
clone_size: -
d_call: -
v_call: TRBV6-2/TRBV6-3
cdr3_nt: TGTGCCAGCAGCCCCTGGGGGAGCGGGGAGCAGTACTTC
cdr3_aa: CASSPWGSGEQYF

j_call: TRBJ2-2
clone_size: -
d_call: -
v_call: TRBV12-3/TRBV12-4
cdr3_nt: TGTGCCAGCAGTCCCAGTTTCAGCGGGGAGCTGTTTTTT
cdr3_aa: CASSPSFSGELFF

j_call: TRBJ2-1
clone_size: -
d_call: TRBD2
v_call: TRBV5-6
cdr3_nt: TGTGCCAGCAGCTTGCGAGCCGGCGGGGGGCAGTTCTTC
cdr3_aa: CASSLRAGGGQFF

j_call: TRBJ2-7
clone_size: -
d_call: TRBD1
v_call: TRBV27
cdr3_nt: TGTGCCAGCAGCCAGGGGGCGACAGGGGGCTACGAGCAGTACTTC
cdr3_aa: CASSQGATGGYEQYF

j_call: TRBJ1-1
clone_size: -
d_call: -
v_call: TRBV11-3
cdr3_nt: TGTGCCAGCAGCTTAGAGGGTGGGAGTGAAGCTTTCTTT
cdr3_aa: CASSLEGGSEAFF

j_call: TRBJ1-1
clone_size: -
d_call: -
v_call: TRBV12-3/TRBV12-4
cdr3_nt: TGTGCCAGCAGTAACGGGGGGCGAACTGAAGCTTTCTTT
cdr3_aa: CASSNGGRTEAFF

j_call: TRBJ1-2
clone_size: -
d_call: -
v_call: TRBV6-5
cdr3_nt: TGTGCCAGCAGTTACTCCGGGAACTATGGCTACACCTTC
cdr3_aa: CASSYSGNYGYTF

j_call: TRBJ2-7
clone_size: -
d_call: TRBD2
v_call: TRBV12-5
cdr3_nt: TGTGCTAGTGGTTTCCTTAGCGGGGCGGGTGAGCAGTACTTC
cdr3_aa: CASGFLSGAGEQYF

j_call: TRBJ2-1
clone_size: once
d_call: -
v_call: TRBV6-4
cdr3_nt: TGTGCCAGCAGTGACTCGTCCAGGCAGAATGAGCAGTTCTTC
cdr3_aa: CASSDSSRQNEQFF

j_call: TRBJ2-1
clone_size: few
d_call: TRBD1
v_call: TRBV19
cdr3_nt: TGTGCCAGTAGCTCCGGGACAGGAGCCTACAATGAGCAGTTCTTC
cdr3_aa: CASSSGTGAYNEQFF

j_call: TRBJ2-7
clone_size: -
d_call: -
v_call: TRBV6-1
cdr3_nt: TGTGCCAGCAGTGAAGCGGCGGTTAGTAGGGCAGGGTTGGCCTACGAGCAGTACTTC
cdr3_aa: CASSEAAVSRAGLAYEQYF

j_call: TRBJ2-1
clone_size: -
d_call: TRBD2
v_call: TRBV9
cdr3_nt: TGTGCCAGCAGCGCCCTTAGCGGGGGGGCCTCTAATGAGCAGTTCTTC
cdr3_aa: CASSALSGGASNEQFF

j_call: TRBJ2-3
clone_size: -
d_call: TRBD1
v_call: TRBV5-1
cdr3_nt: TGCGCCAGCAGCCAGGGACAGGGGGCAGATACGCAGTATTTT
cdr3_aa: CASSQGQGADTQYF

j_call: TRBJ1-2
clone_size: -
d_call: -
v_call: TRBV19
cdr3_nt: TGTGCCAGTAGAATAAGCGGGGCAAACTATGGCTACACCTTC
cdr3_aa: CASRISGANYGYTF

j_call: TRBJ2-7
clone_size: once
d_call: -
v_call: TRBV2
cdr3_nt: TGTGCCACCTCTAGGCAGGGTGAAATTTACGAGCAGTACTTC
cdr3_aa: CATSRQGEIYEQYF

j_call: TRBJ2-5
clone_size: -
d_call: -
v_call: TRBV19
cdr3_nt: TGTGCCAGTAGTTCTCTCCGTGAGACCCAGTACTTC
cdr3_aa: CASSSLRETQYF

j_call: TRBJ2-1
clone_size: -
d_call: TRBD2
v_call: TRBV5-6
cdr3_nt: TGTGCCAGCAGTCGGACTAGCGGGGGGTACAATGAGCAGTTCTTC
cdr3_aa: CASSRTSGGYNEQFF

j_call: TRBJ1-4
clone_size: -
d_call: -
v_call: TRBV9
cdr3_nt: TGTGCCAGCAGCGTTACGGCAACTAATGAAAAACTGTTTTTT
cdr3_aa: CASSVTATNEKLFF

j_call: TRBJ2-1
clone_size: -
d_call: TRBD2
v_call: TRBV27
cdr3_nt: TGTGCCAGCAGCCTCTTAGCGGGGGGGAGCTCCTACAATGAGCAGTTCTTC
cdr3_aa: CASSLLAGGSSYNEQFF

j_call: TRBJ2-2
clone_size: -
d_call: -
v_call: TRBV9
cdr3_nt: TGTGCCAGCAGCGTAGGAGGGGGTACCGGGGAGCTGTTTTTT
cdr3_aa: CASSVGGGTGELFF

j_call: TRBJ2-7
clone_size: -
d_call: -
v_call: TRBV19
cdr3_nt: TGTGCCAGTAGTATAGCCGACGGACTCTACGAGCAGTACTTC
cdr3_aa: CASSIADGLYEQYF

j_call: TRBJ2-7
clone_size: -
d_call: TRBD2
v_call: TRBV19
cdr3_nt: TGTGCCAGTAGTACCAGCGGGGTCTACGAGCAGTACTTC
cdr3_aa: CASSTSGVYEQYF

j_call: TRBJ2-1
clone_size: -
d_call: -
v_call: TRBV5-1
cdr3_nt: TGCGCCAGCAGCTTGGGACTCGGTGTGTCCTACAATGAGCAGTTCTTC
cdr3_aa: CASSLGLGVSYNEQFF

j_call: TRBJ1-1
clone_size: -
d_call: TRBD1
v_call: TRBV9
cdr3_nt: TGTGCCAGCAGCTCGGGGGGGACAGGGAAAACTGAAGCTTTCTTT
cdr3_aa: CASSSGGTGKTEAFF

j_call: TRBJ1-3
clone_size: -
d_call: TRBD1
v_call: TRBV3-1/TRBV3-2
cdr3_nt: TGTGCCAGCAGCCCCTTACAGGGGGTGCAAAACACCATATATTTT
cdr3_aa: CASSPLQGVQNTIYF

j_call: TRBJ1-1
clone_size: -
d_call: TRBD1
v_call: TRBV18
cdr3_nt: TGTGCCAGCTCACCGACAGGGAGACCTGAAGCTTTCTTT
cdr3_aa: CASSPTGRPEAFF

j_call: TRBJ1-4
clone_size: -
d_call: TRBD1
v_call: TRBV6-2/TRBV6-3
cdr3_nt: TGTGCCAGCAGTCCCGCAGGGACAGGGTCGGAAAAACTGTTTTTT
cdr3_aa: CASSPAGTGSEKLFF

j_call: TRBJ2-3
clone_size: few
d_call: -
v_call: TRBV10-3
cdr3_nt: TGTGCCATCAGGGGGACTGGAAGCACAGATACGCAGTATTTT
cdr3_aa: CAIRGTGSTDTQYF

j_call: TRBJ2-7
clone_size: few
d_call: -
v_call: TRBV20-1
cdr3_nt: TGCAGTGCTAGAAGCGGACACGAGCAGTACTTC
cdr3_aa: CSARSGHEQYF

j_call: TRBJ2-3
clone_size: -
d_call: -
v_call: TRBV5-4
cdr3_nt: TGTGCCAGCAGCGTCGACTTCTCTAGCACAGATACGCAGTATTTT
cdr3_aa: CASSVDFSSTDTQYF

j_call: TRBJ2-2
clone_size: -
d_call: -
v_call: TRBV19
cdr3_nt: TGTGCCAGTAGTCTTACAGGTACCGGGGAGCTGTTTTTT
cdr3_aa: CASSLTGTGELFF

j_call: TRBJ2-5
clone_size: -
d_call: TRBD2
v_call: TRBV7-2
cdr3_nt: TGTGCCAGCAGCTTAGGAGCGGGGGCTCAAGAGACCCAGTACTTC
cdr3_aa: CASSLGAGAQETQYF

j_call: TRBJ2-7
clone_size: -
d_call: -
v_call: TRBV12-3/TRBV12-4
cdr3_nt: TGTGTCAGCAGTACAGGGCCCTACGAGCAGTACTTC
cdr3_aa: CVSSTGPYEQYF

j_call: TRBJ1-4
clone_size: once
d_call: -
v_call: TRBV27
cdr3_nt: TGTGCCAGCAGTTTATCGGGGGGGGTAGATGAAAAACTGTTTTTT
cdr3_aa: CASSLSGGVDEKLFF

j_call: TRBJ1-2
clone_size: -
d_call: -
v_call: TRBV5-1
cdr3_nt: TGCGCCAGCAGCTTGTCGACAGGCGCGTTGTTCGGCTACACCTTC
cdr3_aa: CASSLSTGALFGYTF

j_call: TRBJ2-1
clone_size: -
d_call: TRBD2
v_call: TRBV5-5
cdr3_nt: TGTGCCAGCAGCCCCCGACTCGCGGGGGGGACAAGCTCCTACAATGAGCAGTTCTTC
cdr3_aa: CASSPRLAGGTSSYNEQFF

j_call: TRBJ2-5
clone_size: -
d_call: TRBD2
v_call: TRBV3-1/TRBV3-2
cdr3_nt: TGTGCCAGCAGCCAAGGGACTAGCGGGGGATTCCAAGAGACCCAGTACTTC
cdr3_aa: CASSQGTSGGFQETQYF

j_call: TRBJ1-4
clone_size: -
d_call: TRBD1
v_call: TRBV6-5
cdr3_nt: TGTGCCAGCAGTTACTCCCAGGGGGCTGGGGAAAAACTGTTTTTT
cdr3_aa: CASSYSQGAGEKLFF

j_call: TRBJ2-1
clone_size: once
d_call: TRBD2
v_call: TRBV7-2
cdr3_nt: TGTGCCAGCAGCTTCCATCTAGCGGGGGGAAACAATGAGCAGTTCTTC
cdr3_aa: CASSFHLAGGNNEQFF

j_call: TRBJ1-2
clone_size: -
d_call: -
v_call: TRBV7-9
cdr3_nt: TGTGCCAGCAGCCCGGGGGCTAACTATGGCTACACCTTC
cdr3_aa: CASSPGANYGYTF

j_call: TRBJ1-3
clone_size: -
d_call: -
v_call: TRBV4-1
cdr3_nt: TGCGCCAGCAGCCAATCCCCCCCCGACAGTGCAGGTTATGGAAACACCATATATTTT
cdr3_aa: CASSQSPPDSAGYGNTIYF

j_call: TRBJ1-5
clone_size: -
d_call: -
v_call: TRBV6-2/TRBV6-3
cdr3_nt: TGTGCCAGCAGTTACGGCCCAGGATATAGCAATCAGCCCCAGCATTTT
cdr3_aa: CASSYGPGYSNQPQHF

j_call: TRBJ1-6
clone_size: -
d_call: TRBD1
v_call: TRBV5-1
cdr3_nt: TGCGCCAGCAGCCAACCCGACAGGGCCCCTTCACCCCTCCACTTT
cdr3_aa: CASSQPDRAPSPLHF

j_call: TRBJ2-5
clone_size: -
d_call: TRBD2
v_call: TRBV7-2
cdr3_nt: TGTGCCAGCAGCTTAGAGTCTACGGGGGGGACCCAGTACTTC
cdr3_aa: CASSLESTGGTQYF

j_call: TRBJ2-2
clone_size: -
d_call: -
v_call: TRBV19
cdr3_nt: TGTGCCAGTAGTAAACTTAGCACCGGGGAGCTGTTTTTT
cdr3_aa: CASSKLSTGELFF

j_call: TRBJ1-3
clone_size: -
d_call: -
v_call: TRBV7-2
cdr3_nt: TGTGCCAGCAGCTCCGGGAGTACTGGAAACACCATATATTTT
cdr3_aa: CASSSGSTGNTIYF

j_call: TRBJ2-5
clone_size: -
d_call: TRBD2
v_call: TRBV6-5
cdr3_nt: TGTGCCAGCAGGGATTCTAGCGGGGGGAAAGAGACCCAGTACTTC
cdr3_aa: CASRDSSGGKETQYF

j_call: TRBJ2-1
clone_size: -
d_call: TRBD2
v_call: TRBV11-3
cdr3_nt: TGTGCCAGCAGCCCAAGGACTAGCAGCAATGAGCAGTTCTTC
cdr3_aa: CASSPRTSSNEQFF

j_call: TRBJ2-7
clone_size: -
d_call: TRBD2
v_call: TRBV7-2
cdr3_nt: TGTGCCAGCAGCCTAGGACTAGCGGGGGGAAGCGAGCAGTACTTC
cdr3_aa: CASSLGLAGGSEQYF

j_call: TRBJ1-1
clone_size: -
d_call: -
v_call: TRBV9
cdr3_nt: TGTGCCAGCAGCGTTACAGGGTTCACTGAAGCTTTCTTT
cdr3_aa: CASSVTGFTEAFF

j_call: TRBJ1-2
clone_size: -
d_call: -
v_call: TRBV13
cdr3_nt: TGTGCCAGCAGCGTTTCCCGGAACTATGGCTACACCTTC
cdr3_aa: CASSVSRNYGYTF

j_call: TRBJ2-6
clone_size: -
d_call: -
v_call: TRBV27
cdr3_nt: TGTGCCAGCAGTTACAGCTCTGGGGCCAACGTCCTGACTTTC
cdr3_aa: CASSYSSGANVLTF

j_call: TRBJ1-5
clone_size: -
d_call: TRBD1
v_call: TRBV2
cdr3_nt: TGTGCCAGCAGTGCCGACAGGGGATCGAATCAGCCCCAGCATTTT
cdr3_aa: CASSADRGSNQPQHF